The 7 T cell receptor beta chains below all came from one sample that was sequenced in a study of shared clonotypes between healthy human individuals. Measured with immunoSEQ multiplex PCR; TCRdb has only the in-frame clones, and not every one. The table lists about 1 million clones, about 76% of them singletons. The specimen was memory CD4+ T cells sorted from blood. Noted subset: CD45RA-negative fraction. All receptors derive from a man in his late teens or twenties in good health.

This chain links TRBV5-1 with TRBJ2-1; D is possibly TRBD1 (5 bases). Germline CDR1 SGHRS, CDR2 YFSETQ. V gave up 4 bases and J gave up 6 bases, with 17 bases separating them. This CDR3 region has 15 residues. The CDR3 is CASSRSLTETNEQFF. The CDR3 bases are TGCGCCAGCAGCCGATCCTTGACAGAAACCAATGAGCAGTTCTTC.

This clone was found many times. The chain recombines TRBV11-2 with TRBJ1-1; tentative D call: TRBD1 (5 bases). This CDR3 is built from 16 residues. V lost 2 bases to trimming and J lost 5 bases, with 18 bases between them. The germline gives CDR1 SGHAT, CDR2 FQNNGV. In DNA form, the CDR3 reads TGTGCCAGCAGCTTAATTTTCTCCGGGGGGTCTACTGAAGCTTTCTTT. It encodes CASSLIFSGGSTEAFF.

The J gene is TRBJ1-6, the V gene TRBV2, with TRBD1 matching 8 bases. With 1 base clipped from V and 10 bases from J, the junction kept 6 bases outside the gene matches. The CDR3 spans 15 residues. Germline V gene sequence: CDR1 SNHLY, CDR2 FYNNEI. The DNA for the CDR3 is TGTGCCAGCAGTGAAGACAGGGGGTGGGGATCACCCCTCCACTTT. Translated: CASSEDRGWGSPLHF. Filled out from reference TRBV2 and TRBJ1-6, the complete variable domain reads EPEVTQTPSHQVTQMGQEVILRCVPISNHLYFYWYRQILGQKVEFLVSFYNNEISEKSEIFDDQFSVERPDGSNFTLKIRSTKLEDSAMYFCASSEDRGWGSPLHFGNGTRLTVT.

The gene calls are TRBV6-6 and TRBJ2-7; 10 bases map to TRBD2. The CDR3 spans 16 residues. CDR1 MNHNY and CDR2 SVGAGI come from the germline V gene (reference sequence). Losses at the gene ends were 2 bases for V and 3 bases for J; bases not matched to a gene: 7. CDR3 protein: CASSYPKVAGGYEQYF. In nucleotides, the CDR3 is TGTGCCAGCAGTTACCCGAAGGTAGCGGGGGGCTACGAGCAGTACTTC.

The chain recombines TRBV5-6 with TRBJ2-7, with 8 bases identical to TRBD2. The germline CDR1 and CDR2 sequences are SGHDT and YYEEEE. Trimming took 6 bases from V and 5 from J; bases not matched to a gene: 7. The length of the CDR3 is 13 residues. The CDR3: CASNSGGADEQYF. The CDR3 bases are TGTGCCAGCAACTCGGGGGGGGCTGACGAGCAGTACTTC.

The chain uses TRBV5-6 and TRBJ2-5; D gene uncertain. Trimming cost V 4 bases and J 4 bases, with 17 bases left between them. CDR1 is SGHDT, CDR2 YYEEEE, per germline. The CDR3 covers 15 residues. The CDR3 DNA follows: TGTGCCAGCAGCCTAAATAGGGTTTTCGGAGAGACCCAGTACTTC. Translated: CASSLNRVFGETQYF.

J is TRBJ2-1 and V is TRBV9, with unresolved D. This CDR3 is 17 amino acids long. CDR1 and CDR2 (germline): SGDLS, YYNGEE. V was cut by 4 bases and J by 0 bases, with 17 bases left in between. CDR3 sequence: CASSHLAGSSSYNEQFF. The CDR3 DNA sequence: TGTGCCAGCAGCCATCTCGCAGGTTCTAGCTCCTACAATGAGCAGTTCTTC.